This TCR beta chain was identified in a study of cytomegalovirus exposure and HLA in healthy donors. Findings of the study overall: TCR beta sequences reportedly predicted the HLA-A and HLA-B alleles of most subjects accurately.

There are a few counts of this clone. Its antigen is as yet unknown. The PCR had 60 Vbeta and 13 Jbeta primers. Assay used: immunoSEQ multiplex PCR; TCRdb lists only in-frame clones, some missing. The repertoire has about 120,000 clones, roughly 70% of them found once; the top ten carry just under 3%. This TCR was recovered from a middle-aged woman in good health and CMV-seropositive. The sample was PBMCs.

CDR3 nucleotide sequence: TGTGCCAGTACCCTTGGAAGGGGGACCGGGGAGACCCAGTACTTC. Encoded protein: CASTLGRGTGETQYF. The chain has TRBV2 and TRBJ2-5; perhaps TRBD1 as D (6 bases). The CDR3 loop spans 15 amino acids. V was cut by 9 bases and J by 5 bases, with 22 bases left in between. Germline V gene data show CDR1 as SNHLY and CDR2 as FYNNEI.